This T cell receptor beta chain came from a study of blood T cell repertoires in COVID-19. Study-level background: The United States, Italy and Spain supplied acute and convalescent COVID-19 samples.

The CDR3 is 11 residues long. The V segment lost 1 base and the J segment 13 bases; nucleotides outside the gene matches: 2. Germline lookup yields CDR1 MDHEN and CDR2 SYDVKM. The protocol was immunoSEQ multiplex PCR, while the TCRdb copy is restricted to in-frame clones and leaves out a portion. The table shows fewer than 200,000 clones, with 79% occurring only once. The sample taken for sequencing was peripheral blood. The receptor's source is a woman aged 55-70 years with COVID-19, enrolled during active disease. The chain is built from TRBV28 and TRBJ1-2; TRBD1 matches 8 bases. The CDR3 protein is CASSLSGGVTF. In nucleotides, the CDR3 is TGTGCCAGCAGTTTATCAGGGGGCGTCACCTTC.